The 28 T cell receptor beta chains below come from one sample, sequenced in a study of OX40 agonist ivuxolimab in advanced cancers. Generated by immunoSEQ multiplex PCR, the TCRdb table keeps only in-frame clones and is missing some. Among about 110,000 clones listed, approximately 89% were seen once. The sample consisted of CD4+ or CD8+ T cells sorted from blood, taken in a trial of the OX40 agonist ivuxolimab. The receptors here all came from an adult with an advanced solid tumor such as melanoma, head and neck, liver or kidney cancer.

Regarding this clone: One junction end does not reproduce the germline sequence, and a read error may be involved. This sequence joins TRBV23-1 and TRBJ2-7, with 8 bases matching TRBD2. TRBV23-1 is filed as an ORF, its function uncertain. The CDR3 covers 12 residues. The DNA of the CDR3 is TGCGCCCCGAGTCGGGGGGGGCCACAGCGGGACTTC. It yields the protein CAPSRGGPQRDF.

The rearrangement uses TRBV10-3 and TRBJ2-3; 7 bases agree with TRBD2. Germline CDR1 is ENHRY and CDR2 is SYGVKD. J gave up 2 bases and V 10 bases, and 12 bases lay outside the gene matches. This CDR3 has 15 residues. The CDR3 reads CATLGGLADTDTQYF. CDR3 bases: TGTGCCACTCTGGGTGGCCTAGCGGACACAGATACGCAGTATTTT.

This chain connects TRBV27 to TRBJ1-1; D remains unclear. The germline V gene has CDR1 MNHEY and CDR2 SMNVEV (reference sequence). This CDR3 comprises 14 residues. V lost 2 bases to trimming and J lost 5 bases, with 12 bases between them. Here the CDR3 DNA reads TGTGCCAGCAGTTTACTGGCCGGGGAGACTGAAGCTTTCTTT. Amino acid sequence: CASSLLAGETEAFF.

The chain recombines TRBV6-1 with TRBJ1-4; D perhaps matches TRBD1 (5 bases). The V end was cut by 4 bases, the J end by 0 bases, with 6 bases between. Germline V lookup: CDR1 MNHNS, CDR2 SASEGT. The CDR3 extends over 14 amino acids. The CDR3 DNA reads TGTGCCAGCAGTGCAGGGCCAACTAATGAAAAACTGTTTTTT. Residues: CASSAGPTNEKLFF.

The DNA for the CDR3 is TGTGCCAGCAGTCAGACAGGGGGGCCCCAGCCTGAAGCTTTCTTT. It yields the protein CASSQTGGPQPEAFF. The gene calls are TRBV5-4 and TRBJ1-1; 9 bases map to TRBD1. Germline CDR1 is SGHNT and CDR2 is YYREEE (reference sequence). V was clipped by 5 bases and J by 6 bases; unmatched bases: 11. This CDR3 region has 15 residues.

The chain employs TRBV30 and TRBJ2-1; D is possibly TRBD2 (5 bases). CDR1 is GTSNPN, CDR2 SVGIG, per germline (reference sequence). Deletions cut 1 base from V and 7 bases from J, with 8 bases between. This CDR3 region has 12 residues. The DNA for the CDR3 is TGTGCCTGGAGTGATAGGAGGAATGAGCAGTTCTTC. Its protein is CAWSDRRNEQFF.

The count of this clone is one. The chain recombines TRBV4-1 with TRBJ2-7; TRBD2 agrees at 9 bases. In germline, CDR1 is MGHRA, CDR2 YSYEKL. The CDR3 contains 19 residues. The V gene end was trimmed by 3 bases and the J gene end by 5 bases; junction bases not matched to a gene: 20. The CDR3 reads CASSQSLLAGAIRPHEQYF. The DNA for the CDR3 is TGCGCCAGCAGCCAGTCCCTCTTAGCGGGGGCTATCCGCCCCCACGAGCAGTACTTC.

The chain combines TRBV10-2 with TRBJ2-5; D not resolved. The germline V gene encodes CDR1 WSHSY and CDR2 SAAADI. The CDR3 length is 13 residues. V was clipped by 2 bases and J by 3 bases, with 7 bases between them. As DNA, the CDR3 is TGCGCCAGCAGTGAGGTGGCGAAAGAGACCCAGTACTTC. Amino acids: CASSEVAKETQYF.

The CDR3 nucleotides read TGTGCCAGTAGCACGACAGGAACCTCCTACGAGCAGTACTTC. It codes for CASSTTGTSYEQYF. The V call is TRBV19, the J call TRBJ2-7; weak D call: TRBD1 (6 bases). Germline V CDR1 and CDR2: LNHDA, SQIVND (reference sequence). V lost 6 bases and J lost 0, with 12 bases in between. The CDR3 sequence is 14 residues long.

The genes are TRBV9 and TRBJ1-1; TRBD1 matches at 11 bases. The CDR3 spans 17 residues. V was pared by 0 bases and J by 4 bases, with 8 bases of the junction left unmatched. Germline V gene data show CDR1 as SGDLS and CDR2 as YYNGEE. The CDR3 DNA sequence: TGTGCCAGCAGCGTAGCTGGGGACAGGGGGGTGAGCACTGAAGCTTTCTTT. Encoded protein: CASSVAGDRGVSTEAFF.

This chain uses TRBV5-1 with TRBJ1-6; 7 nucleotides align to TRBD1. CDR3 size: 15 residues. The J segment lost 8 bases and the V segment lost 3 bases, leaving 8 bases of the junction unmatched. Germline CDR1 and CDR2: SGHRS and YFSETQ. The CDR3 DNA reads TGCGCCAGCAGCTCTGAGGGACAGCGGGATTCACCCCTCCACTTT. This gives the protein CASSSEGQRDSPLHF.

This rearrangement joins TRBV5-1 to TRBJ1-1; perhaps TRBD1 as D (6 bases). The CDR3 consists of 14 residues. Looked up from germline, CDR1 is SGHRS and CDR2 is YFSETQ. V was cut by 5 bases and J by 0 bases, with 11 bases left in between. CDR3 region: CASRSDSMNTEAFF. The CDR3 region has the DNA TGCGCCAGCAGATCGGACAGCATGAACACTGAAGCTTTCTTT. Supplemented by reference TRBV5-1 and TRBJ1-1, the full variable domain reads KAGVTQTPRYLIKTRGQQVTLSCSPISGHRSVSWYQQTPGQGLQFLFEYFSETQRNKGNFPGRFSGRQFSNSRSEMNVSTLELGDSALYLCASRSDSMNTEAFFGQGTRLTVV.

The gene calls are TRBV27 and TRBJ1-2; 8 bases fit TRBD1. The CDR3 consists of 13 residues. The ends lost 6 bases at V and 4 bases at J; junction bases unmatched: 4. Germline CDR1 and CDR2: MNHEY and SMNVEV (reference sequence). CDR3: CASRRQGSYGYTF. The CDR3 bases are TGTGCCAGCAGACGACAGGGGTCCTATGGCTACACCTTC.

This clone was picked up one time. The rearrangement uses TRBV5-1 and TRBJ2-3, with TRBD2 matching 8 bases. The CDR3 length is 14 residues. Germline assignment: CDR1 SGHRS and CDR2 YFSETQ. V lost 5 bases, J lost 2 bases, and 4 bases stayed unmatched. In nucleotides, the CDR3 is TGCGCCAGCAGTGGACTAGCAACCACAGATACGCAGTATTTT. It yields the protein CASSGLATTDTQYF.

V and J are TRBV4-2 and TRBJ1-1; D possibly corresponds to TRBD1 (5 bases). This CDR3 has 14 residues. The ends were cut back, 0 bases at V and 11 bases at J, with 16 bases in the middle. The germline CDR1 and CDR2 sequences are LGHNA and YNFKEQ. The CDR3 here is CASSQDRRGGLAFF. The CDR3 DNA follows: TGTGCCAGCAGCCAAGATCGGCGGGGCGGACTCGCTTTCTTT.

The chain combines TRBV27 with TRBJ1-6; D perhaps matches TRBD1 (5 bases). Germline V gene lookup returns CDR1 MNHEY and CDR2 SMNVEV (reference sequence). This CDR3 contains 15 residues. Trimming left V 1 base short and J 9 bases short, with 13 bases between. CDR3 protein: CASSLFRGMGSPLHF. CDR3 DNA: TGTGCCAGCAGTTTATTTCGGGGGATGGGTTCACCCCTCCACTTT.

The V call is TRBV9, the J call TRBJ2-1; the D gene is possibly TRBD2 (5 bases). V shed 0 bases and J shed 0 bases, with 13 bases lying between them. Germline V lookup: CDR1 SGDLS, CDR2 YYNGEE. The CDR3 totals 17 residues. The CDR3 nucleotides are TGTGCCAGCAGCGTAGACCCCTTTGGGAGCTCCTACAATGAGCAGTTCTTC. As protein: CASSVDPFGSSYNEQFF.

This clone was picked up one time. The V and J genes are TRBV11-3 and TRBJ1-1; no clear D gene. This CDR3 is 13 amino acids long. V was shortened by 3 bases and J by 4 bases, with 9 bases between the two germline ends. The V gene's germline CDR1 is SGHNT and CDR2 YENEEA. The CDR3 DNA reads TGTGCCAGCAGCTTCTCATTGGGCACTGAAGCTTTCTTT. Its translation is CASSFSLGTEAFF.

This chain connects TRBV7-9 to TRBJ2-1; tentative D call: TRBD2 (5 bases). Trimming stripped 2 bases from V and 10 bases from J, with 12 bases between. The germline gives CDR1 SEHNR, CDR2 FQNEAQ (reference sequence). The CDR3 has 13 amino acids. In DNA form, the CDR3 reads TGTGCCAGCAGCTTACGGGCGGGCGGGGAGCAGTTCTTC. As protein: CASSLRAGGEQFF.

J is TRBJ1-1 and V is TRBV19; D is uncertain. CDR3 length: 16 amino acids. From germline, CDR1 is LNHDA and CDR2 SQIVND (reference sequence). V lost 6 bases and J 5 bases, leaving 22 bases between the germline ends. The CDR3 DNA is TGTGCCAGTAGCCCCGGGTCGACCTCCACGGGGACTGAAGCTTTCTTT. Translation: CASSPGSTSTGTEAFF.

This clone was recorded once. The chain uses TRBV19 and TRBJ2-6, with D uncertain. The ends were cut back, 10 bases at V and 0 bases at J, with 13 bases in the middle. The CDR3 runs to 15 residues. Germline-derived CDR1 and CDR2 are LNHDA and SQIVND (reference sequence). The DNA of the CDR3 is TGTGCCACCCTGGACGGTTCCTCTGGGGCCAACGTCCTGACTTTC. This codes for CATLDGSSGANVLTF.

V is TRBV7-2 and J is TRBJ2-3; D unresolved. V lost 2 bases to trimming and J lost 1 base, with 7 bases between them. Per germline, CDR1 SGHTA and CDR2 FQGNSA. The CDR3 is 14 amino acids. The CDR3 DNA sequence: TGTGCCAGCAGCTTAAGGGCGGGCACAGATACGCAGTATTTT. The encoded protein is CASSLRAGTDTQYF.

About this clone itself: The germline gene is not matched at one end of the junction; a read error may be the cause. The chain has TRBV7-2 and TRBJ1-2, with a tentative D call TRBD1 (6 bases). The CDR3 is 17 amino acids. CDR1 SGHTA and CDR2 FQGNSA come from the germline V gene. This CDR3 is CASSVARTESLLGGYTF. CDR3 DNA: TGTGCCAGCAGCGTAGCCAGGACAGAAAGTTTATTGGGTGGCTACACCTTC.

The chain employs TRBV30 and TRBJ1-1; D might be TRBD1 (5 bases). CDR3 length equals 13 residues. V lost 5 bases and J lost 1, with 11 bases in between. Germline V gives CDR1 GTSNPN, CDR2 SVGIG (reference sequence). The CDR3 is CAWSMGGNTEAFF. The CDR3, as DNA: TGTGCCTGGTCAATGGGGGGGAACACTGAAGCTTTCTTT.

This chain joins TRBV10-3 and TRBJ2-1; D might be TRBD1 (6 bases). CDR3 length: 15 residues. Trimming removed 3 bases at V and 0 bases at J, with 9 bases between. Germline V gene lookup returns CDR1 ENHRY and CDR2 SYGVKD. The CDR3 region has the DNA TGTGCCATCAGTGAATTAGGGGGCTCCTACAATGAGCAGTTCTTC. Translation: CAISELGGSYNEQFF.

This clone was observed a single time. The chain employs TRBV21-1 and TRBJ1-6; TRBD1 was called by the table and not checked on the DNA. TRBV21-1 counts as a pseudogene. CDR3 length: 18 amino acids. CDR3 in DNA: TGTGCCAGCAGCAAAGATCCGACAGGGGGCTCCTATAATTCACCCCTCCACTTT. Protein: CASSKDPTGGSYNSPLHF.

This chain joins TRBV14 and TRBJ2-1; D is uncertain. The germline V gene has CDR1 SGHDN and CDR2 FVKESK. The V end was cut by 2 bases, the J end by 4 bases, with 0 bases between. The CDR3 extends over 11 amino acids. The CDR3 DNA reads as TGTGCCAGCAGCCAATACAATGAGCAGTTCTTC. This gives the protein CASSQYNEQFF.

The CDR3: CASSGITTGELFF. The CDR3 coding sequence is TGTGCCAGCAGCGGGATTACCACCGGGGAGCTGTTTTTT. V and J are TRBV6-6 and TRBJ2-2, with D possibly matching TRBD2 (5 bases). The CDR3 is 13 amino acids. Trimming removed 6 bases from V and 4 bases from J, with 9 bases in between. The germline CDR1 and CDR2 sequences are MNHNY and SVGAGI (reference sequence).